Reported below is one T cell receptor (beta chain). Its antigen is currently not known. Base-call qualities are not available, and no considerably larger clone is one nucleotide away. The entry originates in a study of shared clonotypes between healthy human individuals (dated by TCRdb to the early 2020s). Concerning the study at large: The cohort comprised a couple of women and three men aged 18 to 49 years. For each donor, CD4 naive and CD4 memory were each run on three plates, CD8 naive on two plates, and CD8 memory on one plate. To estimate repertoire size and how much clonotype sharing occurs between individuals, the study deeply sequenced the blood TCR repertoires of roughly 5 healthy adults. To increase sequencing depth and limit assay-specific biases, different laboratories used diverse techniques to prepare libraries and sequence TCR repertoires. Per donor, leukapheresis produced somewhere between about 0.9 and 9 billion PBMCs.

Using the deep immunoSEQ assay, multiplex PCR amplified TCR CDR3 regions from genomic DNA. Extracted genomic DNA from each cell subset was distributed evenly across all wells of several immunoSEQ 96-well plates, and each plate was treated as a replicate. Each replicate PCR for sorted subsets received approximately 220 ng genomic DNA, equal to roughly 33,000 T cell genomes. The purified libraries were quantified using a Qubit 3.0 fluorometer, sized with a Bioanalyzer 2100, and then quantified again using the KAPA Library Quantification kit. Every immunoSEQ 96-well plate was sequenced on a separate single-read 150-cycle Illumina NextSeq 550 flow cell. The source study handled its data this way. Because only junctional sequences without quality scores were contained in the immunoSEQ output, filtering matching that applied to full-length reads could not be performed. Sequences were annotated with PyIR, a Python wrapper for IgBLAST v1.9, using IMGT germline references to assign V/J genes and CDR3. Any read was removed if the V/J assignment was weak (E-value above 1e-6), the CDR3 was missing, or the read contained stop codons, out-of-frame junctions, or ambiguous translated residues. A V3J clonotype was defined by an identical inferred V gene, J gene, and CDR3 amino acid sequence. Percentage overlap between repertoires was calculated by dividing the number of shared unique clonotypes by the size of the smaller repertoire. Three approaches were used to assess repertoire richness: RTK rarefaction, the Chao1 estimator, and Recon v2.1 estimates of unobserved clonotypes. Generation probabilities for all TCRbeta clonotypes obtained by the gDNA method from a handful of donors were computed using OLGA. In its TCRdb copy, this immuneACCESS table keeps in-frame sequences only and misses some clones. Where compared with another copy, unresolved V genes explain less than half of these, and the others have no known cause. That table supplies the V and J calls and clone size; D and trimming were determined from the DNA. Recorded for this sample are about 1.5 million clones; around 98% of them occurred a single time. The ten largest clones represent less than 0.55% of the sample.

Donors were healthy HIV-negative adults with no recently reported acute infections or vaccinations. Every donor was a Caucasian adult living in Nashville, Tennessee, USA. CD4+ T cells were enriched through magnetic negative selection, after which naive cells were positively selected on CD45RA and the remaining negative fraction served as the memory subset. After blood collection by leukapheresis, PBMCs were isolated using Ficoll-Histopaque density gradient centrifugation and then cryopreserved in the vapor phase of liquid nitrogen. Purity and quantity of every magnetically sorted T cell population were checked by analytical flow cytometry. Genomic DNA was isolated from every sorted fraction and measured by UV absorbance on a Nanodrop 2000c. What the authors observed across the whole study: Naive subsets generally had larger estimated clonotype richness than memory subsets did. Clonotypes shared by all four sorted-subset donors showed higher generation probabilities than non-shared clonotypes. Pairwise subsampling led to the expectation that sequencing depth would affect the degree of clonotype sharing among donors. Sampling was limited to blood, and TCR repertoires in tissue likely differ from TCR repertoires in blood. Because the study included only a small number of donors, the genetic and exposure-history diversity represented was limited. Rarefaction of sorted-subset datasets indicated incomplete sequencing despite the large sequencing depth. When a handful of donors were compared, the shared fraction of clonotypes was around 5% for naive CD4, around 3.5% for naive CD8, roughly 2.5% for memory CD4, and 0.4% for memory CD8.

The sequence came from a man aged 25-45 years in good health. Input material: naive CD4+ T cells sorted from blood. The label giving this sample's cell subset or site can be read as: CD45RA+ positively selected.

The CDR3 region has the sequence CASSPRTGPMNTEAFF. Here is the DNA: TGCGCCAGCAGCCCGAGGACAGGCCCGATGAACACTGAAGCTTTCTTT. The sequence joins TRBV4-3 to TRBJ1-1; 7 junctional bases match TRBD1. Clipping removes 4 bases from V and 0 bases from J, with 8 as the unmatched junction base count. Including cysteine and phenylalanine, the CDR3 has 16 amino acids. Only CDR3 DNA remains: 48 bases, in frame from the first base. According to the germline V gene, CDR1 reads LGHNA and CDR2 reads YSLEER.